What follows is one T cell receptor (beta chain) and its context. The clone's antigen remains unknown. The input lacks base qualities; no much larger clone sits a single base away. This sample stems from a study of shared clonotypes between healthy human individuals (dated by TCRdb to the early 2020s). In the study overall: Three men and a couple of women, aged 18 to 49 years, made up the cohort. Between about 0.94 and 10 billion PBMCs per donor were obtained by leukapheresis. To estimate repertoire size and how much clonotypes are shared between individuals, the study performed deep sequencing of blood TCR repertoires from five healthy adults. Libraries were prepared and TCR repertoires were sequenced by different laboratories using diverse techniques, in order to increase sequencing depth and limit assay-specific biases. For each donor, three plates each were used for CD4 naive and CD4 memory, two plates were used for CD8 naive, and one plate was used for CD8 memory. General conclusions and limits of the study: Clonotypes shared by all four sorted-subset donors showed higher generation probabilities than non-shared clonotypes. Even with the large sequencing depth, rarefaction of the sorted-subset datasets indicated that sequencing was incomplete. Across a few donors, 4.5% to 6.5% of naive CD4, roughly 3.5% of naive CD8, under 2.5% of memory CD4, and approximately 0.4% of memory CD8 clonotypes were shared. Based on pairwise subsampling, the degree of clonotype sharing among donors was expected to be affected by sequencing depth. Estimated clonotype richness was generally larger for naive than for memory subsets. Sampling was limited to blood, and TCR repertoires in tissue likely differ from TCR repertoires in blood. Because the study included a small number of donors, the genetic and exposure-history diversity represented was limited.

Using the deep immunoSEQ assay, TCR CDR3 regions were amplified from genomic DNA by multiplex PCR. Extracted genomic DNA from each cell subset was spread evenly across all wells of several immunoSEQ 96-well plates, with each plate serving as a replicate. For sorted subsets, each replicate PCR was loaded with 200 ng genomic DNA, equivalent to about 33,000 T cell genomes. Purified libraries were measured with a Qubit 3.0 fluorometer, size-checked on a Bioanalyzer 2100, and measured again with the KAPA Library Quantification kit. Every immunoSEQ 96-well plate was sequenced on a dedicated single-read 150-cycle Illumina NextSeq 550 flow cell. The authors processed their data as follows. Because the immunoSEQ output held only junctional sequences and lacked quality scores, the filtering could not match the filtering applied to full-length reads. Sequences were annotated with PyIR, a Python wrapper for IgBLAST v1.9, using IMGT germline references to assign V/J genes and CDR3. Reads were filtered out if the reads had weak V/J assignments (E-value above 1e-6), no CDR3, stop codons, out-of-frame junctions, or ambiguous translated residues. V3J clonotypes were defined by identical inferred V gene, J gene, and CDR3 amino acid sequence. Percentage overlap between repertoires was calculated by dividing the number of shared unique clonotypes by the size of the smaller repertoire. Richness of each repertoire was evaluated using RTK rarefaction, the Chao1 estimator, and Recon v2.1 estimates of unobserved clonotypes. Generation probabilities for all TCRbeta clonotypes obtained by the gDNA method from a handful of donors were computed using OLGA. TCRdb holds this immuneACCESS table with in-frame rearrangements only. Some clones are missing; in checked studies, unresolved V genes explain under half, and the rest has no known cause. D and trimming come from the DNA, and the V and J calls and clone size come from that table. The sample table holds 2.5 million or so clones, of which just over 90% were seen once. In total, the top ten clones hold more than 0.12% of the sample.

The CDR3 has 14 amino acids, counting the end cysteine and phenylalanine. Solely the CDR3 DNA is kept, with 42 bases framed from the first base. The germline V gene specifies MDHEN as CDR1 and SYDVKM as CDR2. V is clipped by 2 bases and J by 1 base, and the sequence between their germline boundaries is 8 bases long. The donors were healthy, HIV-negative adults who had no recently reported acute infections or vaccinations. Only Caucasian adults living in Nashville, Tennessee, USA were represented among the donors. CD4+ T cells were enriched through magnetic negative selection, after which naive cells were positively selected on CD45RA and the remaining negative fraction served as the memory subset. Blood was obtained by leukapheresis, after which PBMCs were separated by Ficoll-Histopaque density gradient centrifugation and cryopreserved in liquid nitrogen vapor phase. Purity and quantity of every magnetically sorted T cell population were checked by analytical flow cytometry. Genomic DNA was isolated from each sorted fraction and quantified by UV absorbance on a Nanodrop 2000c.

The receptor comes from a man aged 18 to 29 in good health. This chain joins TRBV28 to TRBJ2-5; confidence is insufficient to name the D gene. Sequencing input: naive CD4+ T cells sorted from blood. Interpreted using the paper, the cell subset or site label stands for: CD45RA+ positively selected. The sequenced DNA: TGTGCCAGCAGTTTACCCAGCTTCCAAGAGACCCAGTACTTC. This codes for CASSLPSFQETQYF.